These 18 T cell receptor beta chains were all obtained from the same sample, sequenced in a study of spatial heterogeneity in lung cancer. Indicated time point: sample taken at primary tumor resection. Without sorting, whole RNA was sequenced from tumor, nontumor lung or frozen PBMC. TCRdb called the 5' RACE reads again in MiXCR, with one record for every CDR3 protein. The data show more than 85,000 distinct CDR3 sequences, with under 9% seen just once and roughly 7.2% held by the top ten. Source: PBMCs, taken at surgery. The source of these receptors is a male donor with early-stage non-small cell lung cancer.

Many counts were recorded for this clonotype. The genes are TRBV24-1 and TRBJ2-5, with D unresolved. CDR1 is KGHDR, CDR2 SFDVKD, per germline. The CDR3 totals 14 residues. Trimming shortened V by 3 bases and J by 2 bases, and 9 bases separated the two germline ends. The CDR3, as DNA: TGTGCCACCAGTGATCATTACAATCAAGAGACCCAGTACTTC. As protein: CATSDHYNQETQYF.

The chain carries TRBV20-1 and TRBJ1-1; weak D call: TRBD1 (5 bases). Germline CDR1 DFQATT, CDR2 SNEGSKA (reference sequence). Trimming removed 3 bases at V and 5 bases at J, with 19 bases between. The CDR3 has 15 residues. For the CDR3, the DNA is TGCAGTGCTAGCGGCCGGGGGAGGGCGGGTACTGAAGCTTTCTTT. Protein sequence: CSASGRGRAGTEAFF.

This clonotype appeared many times. Compared with germline, one end of the junction differs, possibly owing to a read error. This chain links TRBV6-2 or TRBV6-3 with TRBJ2-5, with D perhaps given as TRBD1 or TRBD2 (5 bases each). This CDR3 has 12 residues. Germline V lookup: CDR1 MNHEY, CDR2 SVGEGT. CDR3: CASSPHRGPLDF. CDR3 nucleotide sequence: TGTGCCAGCAGTCCCCATCGGGGCCCTTTGGACTTC.

This clonotype was detected many times. The rearrangement uses TRBV11-2 and TRBJ2-7, with 12 nucleotides matching TRBD2. Germline CDR1 SGHAT, CDR2 FQNNGV. CDR3 length equals 15 residues. With V trimmed by 3 bases and J by 0 bases, 0 bases remained unmatched. The CDR3 sequence: CASSLTSGSSYEQYF. The CDR3 region has the DNA TGTGCCAGCAGCTTGACTAGCGGGAGCTCCTACGAGCAGTACTTC. The full variable domain, in which reference TRBV11-2 and TRBJ2-7 provide the parts outside the CDR3, is EAGVAQSPRYKIIEKRQSVAFWCNPISGHATLYWYQQILGQGPKLLIQFQNNGVVDDSQLPKDRFSAERLKGVDSTLKIQPAKLEDSAVYLCASSLTSGSSYEQYFGPGTRLTVT.

This clonotype was found a few times. The CDR3 is CASSLEAKKNEQFF. The DNA of the CDR3 is TGTGCCAGCAGCTTAGAGGCGAAGAAAAATGAGCAGTTCTTC. The V and J genes are TRBV11-1 and TRBJ2-1; D unclear. The CDR3 consists of 14 residues. CDR1 is SGHAT and CDR2 is FQDESV in the germline V gene (reference sequence). Trimming shortened V by 1 base and J by 7 bases, and 11 bases separated the two germline ends.

There are many counts of this clonotype. The V gene is TRBV18, the J gene TRBJ1-2, with D unresolved. The CDR3 is 13 residues long. CDR1 and CDR2 (germline): KGHSH, LQKENI. V lost 2 bases, J lost 4 bases, and 8 bases lay in between. CDR3 nucleotide sequence: TGTGCCAGCTCACCAGGCCAGGCCTATGGCTACACCTTC. Encoded protein: CASSPGQAYGYTF.

There are many counts of this clonotype. The chain couples TRBV28 to TRBJ2-7; D tentatively fits TRBD1 or TRBD2 (5 bases each). Trimming pared 3 bases from V and 6 bases from J, leaving 6 bases between. The CDR3 contains 11 residues. CDR1 and CDR2 from the germline V gene are MDHEN and SYDVKM. The CDR3 nucleotides are TGTGCCAGCAGTTTTGGGGGCGAGCAGTACTTC. Translation: CASSFGGEQYF.

This clonotype was counted at least ten times. This chain links TRBV5-1 with TRBJ1-2; D is uncertain. The CDR3 runs 16 residues. Trimming removed 0 bases at V and 6 bases at J, with 18 bases between. Per the germline V gene, CDR1 is SGHRS and CDR2 is YFSETQ. The CDR3 coding sequence is TGCGCCAGCAGCTTGGCCAGGCGGAACCGACGGGATGGCTACACCTTC. It codes for CASSLARRNRRDGYTF.

The chain uses TRBV20-1 and TRBJ2-1, with 7 bases matching TRBD1. The CDR3 spans 14 residues. J gave up 0 bases and V 8 bases, and 7 bases lay outside the gene matches. Germline CDR1 reads DFQATT; CDR2 reads SNEGSKA (reference sequence). The DNA for the CDR3 is TGCAGTATACAGGGGCACCTCTCCTACAATGAGCAGTTCTTC. Protein product: CSIQGHLSYNEQFF.

A few counts support this clonotype. V usage is TRBV25-1 and J usage is TRBJ2-7, with D perhaps TRBD1 (6 bases). Looked up from germline, CDR1 is MGHDK and CDR2 is SYGVNS. With 5 bases removed from V and 2 bases from J, the gap between germline ends came to 13 bases. The CDR3 is made up of 14 amino acids. CDR3 in DNA: TGTGCCAGCAGTACAGGGCTGGCTGCCTACGAGCAGTACTTC. Translating gives CASSTGLAAYEQYF.

The V gene is TRBV7-3, the J gene TRBJ2-1, with TRBD1 matching over 10 bases. Germline assignment: CDR1 SGHTA and CDR2 FQGTGA. The trim removed 5 bases at V and 4 bases at J, leaving 11 bases unmatched. The CDR3 runs to 17 residues. CDR3 DNA: TGTGCCAGCAGCCTACGGGCCGGGACAGGGGCATACAATGAGCAGTTCTTC. Residues: CASSLRAGTGAYNEQFF.

This clonotype has a count of ten or more. The gene calls are TRBV28 and TRBJ1-5; a possible D gene is TRBD1 (5 bases). Germline V gene sequence: CDR1 MDHEN, CDR2 SYDVKM. CDR3 length equals 13 residues. Trimming left V 6 bases short and J 5 bases short, with 11 bases between. The CDR3 protein is CASRSPRDQPQHF. The CDR3 region has the DNA TGTGCCAGCAGGTCACCCAGGGATCAGCCCCAGCATTTT.

The V and J genes are TRBV4-2 and TRBJ2-2; no definite D call. V dropped 0 bases and J dropped 1 base, with 6 bases sitting between them. Germline lookup yields CDR1 LGHNA and CDR2 YNFKEQ. The CDR3 loop spans 15 amino acids. The CDR3 DNA reads as TGTGCCAGCAGCCAAGAAAGGAGGAACACCGGGGAGCTGTTTTTT. Its translation is CASSQERRNTGELFF.

The chain combines TRBV3-1 with TRBJ2-7; a weak D match, TRBD2 (6 bases). Germline V CDR1 and CDR2: LGHDT, YNNKEL (reference sequence). The CDR3 loop spans 11 amino acids. V was trimmed by 4 bases and J by 6 bases, leaving 7 bases between them. The CDR3 coding sequence is TGTGCCAGCAGCCCCGGGGGCGAGCAGTACTTC. Translation gives CASSPGGEQYF.

The chain recombines TRBV5-1 with TRBJ2-5, with 12 bases identical to TRBD1. This CDR3 is 16 amino acids long. CDR1 is SGHRS, CDR2 YFSETQ, per germline. V was pared by 3 bases and J by 5 bases, with 8 bases of the junction left unmatched. CDR3 sequence: CASSSGTGGLGETQYF. CDR3 nucleotide sequence: TGCGCCAGCAGCTCCGGGACAGGGGGCTTAGGGGAGACCCAGTACTTC.

The rearrangement links TRBV28 to TRBJ2-3; TRBD1 aligns across 7 bases. The germline gives CDR1 MDHEN, CDR2 SYDVKM. V shed 6 bases and J 3 bases; nucleotides not matched to a gene: 9. The CDR3 covers 15 residues. The CDR3 here is CASRKLRGLTDTQYF. CDR3 DNA sequence: TGTGCCAGCAGGAAACTAAGGGGGCTTACAGATACGCAGTATTTT.

The chain uses TRBV20-1 and TRBJ2-3, with TRBD2 identical over 13 bases. Germline CDR1 DFQATT, CDR2 SNEGSKA (reference sequence). J lost 3 bases, V lost 0 bases, and 9 bases had no gene match. This CDR3 is 18 amino acids long. The CDR3 loop is CSARDPTSGRVVTDTQYF. In nucleotides, the CDR3 is TGCAGTGCTAGAGATCCTACTAGCGGGAGGGTGGTGACAGATACGCAGTATTTT.

Written as DNA, the CDR3 is TGTGCCAGCAGTTTATCCAGGGGAGGGACACCCCTCCACTTT. Amino acids: CASSLSRGGTPLHF. The V and J genes are TRBV27 and TRBJ1-6, with D perhaps matching TRBD1 (6 bases). The CDR3 consists of 14 residues. Germline V CDR1 and CDR2: MNHEY, SMNVEV (reference sequence). V lost 0 bases and J lost 11, with 11 bases in between.